This T cell receptor (beta chain) was found in a study of CD8 T cells in ankylosing spondylitis. Regarding the study as a whole: Clones linked to disease were reported to show significant enrichment in matched ankylosing spondylitis synovial fluid.

In TCRdb, the 5' RACE reads were re-called with MiXCR into one record per CDR3 protein. The sample has about 27,000 distinct CDR3 sequences, roughly 8.6% seen once. This clonotype was seen more than once but under ten times. As yet, its antigen is unknown. This TCR was recovered from a male donor with ankylosing spondylitis or in good health (not recorded which). The sequencing input was blood.

Written as DNA, the CDR3 is TGTGCCAGCACCCTTGGAGGGGCCTCCTACAATGAGCAGTTCTTC. It yields the protein CASTLGGASYNEQFF. The chain carries TRBV12-3 or TRBV12-4 and TRBJ2-1, with D maybe TRBD2 (6 bases). The CDR3 runs to 15 residues. Trimming shortened V by 7 bases and J by 0 bases, and 13 bases separated the two germline ends.